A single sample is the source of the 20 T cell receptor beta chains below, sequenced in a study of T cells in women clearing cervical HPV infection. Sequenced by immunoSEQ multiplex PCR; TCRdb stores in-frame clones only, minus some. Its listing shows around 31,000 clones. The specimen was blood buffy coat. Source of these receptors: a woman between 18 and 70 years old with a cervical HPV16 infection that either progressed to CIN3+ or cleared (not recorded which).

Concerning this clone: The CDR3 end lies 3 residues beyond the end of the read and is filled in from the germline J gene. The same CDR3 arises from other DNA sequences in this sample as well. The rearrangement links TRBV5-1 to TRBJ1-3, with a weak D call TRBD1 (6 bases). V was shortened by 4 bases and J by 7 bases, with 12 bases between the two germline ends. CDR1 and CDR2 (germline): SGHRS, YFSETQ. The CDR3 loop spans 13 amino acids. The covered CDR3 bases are TGCGCCAGCAGCGAACAGGGAGGGAACACC. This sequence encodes CASSEQGGNT. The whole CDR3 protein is CASSEQGGNTIYF.

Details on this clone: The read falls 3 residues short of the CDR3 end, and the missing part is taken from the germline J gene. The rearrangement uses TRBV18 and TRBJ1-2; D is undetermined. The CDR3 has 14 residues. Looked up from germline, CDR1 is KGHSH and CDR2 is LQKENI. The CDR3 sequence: CASSPTDGSYDYTF. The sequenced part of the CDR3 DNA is TGTGCCAGCTCACCTACAGACGGATCCTACGAC.

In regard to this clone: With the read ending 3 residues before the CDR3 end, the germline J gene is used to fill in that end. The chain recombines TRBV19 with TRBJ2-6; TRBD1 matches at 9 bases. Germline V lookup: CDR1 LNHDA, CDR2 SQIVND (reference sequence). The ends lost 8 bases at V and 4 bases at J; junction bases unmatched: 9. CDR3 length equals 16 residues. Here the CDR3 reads CASGRQGDYGANVLTF. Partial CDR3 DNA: TGTGCCAGTGGGAGACAGGGGGACTACGGGGCCAACGTC.

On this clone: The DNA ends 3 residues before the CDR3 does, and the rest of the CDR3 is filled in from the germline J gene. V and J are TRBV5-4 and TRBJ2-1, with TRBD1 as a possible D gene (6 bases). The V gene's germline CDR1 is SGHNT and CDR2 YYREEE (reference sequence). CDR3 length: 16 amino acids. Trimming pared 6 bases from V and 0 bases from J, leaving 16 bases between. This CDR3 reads CASNRGGHSSYNEQFF. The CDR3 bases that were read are TGTGCCAGCAACCGTGGGGGACATAGCTCCTACAATGAG.

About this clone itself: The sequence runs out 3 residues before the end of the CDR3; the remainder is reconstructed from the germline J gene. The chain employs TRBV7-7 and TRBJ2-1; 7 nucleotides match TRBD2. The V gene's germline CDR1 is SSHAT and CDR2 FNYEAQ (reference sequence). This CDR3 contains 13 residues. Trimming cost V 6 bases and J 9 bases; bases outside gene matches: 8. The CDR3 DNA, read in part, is TGTGCCAGCAGTTCGACTAGCATGAGTGAG. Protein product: CASSSTSMSE. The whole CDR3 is CASSSTSMSEQFF.

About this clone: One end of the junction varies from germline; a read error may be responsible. CDR3 DNA (partial): TGTGCCAGCATCGCCGGGACAGGGGGG. The encoded protein is CASIAGTGG. The CDR3 as a whole reads CASIAGTGGLFF. The chain employs TRBV2 and TRBJ2-2, with 11 positions matching TRBD1. The sequenced fragment ends 3 residues before the CDR3 boundary, so the rest is inferred from the germline J gene. CDR1 is SNHLY, CDR2 FYNNEI, per germline. The CDR3 contains 12 residues.

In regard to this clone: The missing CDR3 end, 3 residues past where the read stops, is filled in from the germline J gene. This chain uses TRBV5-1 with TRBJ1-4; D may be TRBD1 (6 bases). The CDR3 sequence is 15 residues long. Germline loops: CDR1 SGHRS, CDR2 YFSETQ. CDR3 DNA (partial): TGCGCCAGCAGCTTGGTACAGGGTGGTAATTCACCA. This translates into CASSLVQGGNSP. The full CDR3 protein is CASSLVQGGNSPLFF.

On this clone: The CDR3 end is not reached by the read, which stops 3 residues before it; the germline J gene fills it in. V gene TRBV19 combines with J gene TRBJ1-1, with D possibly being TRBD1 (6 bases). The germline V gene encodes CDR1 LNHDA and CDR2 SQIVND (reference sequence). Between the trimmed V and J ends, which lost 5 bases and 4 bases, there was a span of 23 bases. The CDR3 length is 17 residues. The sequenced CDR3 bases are TGTGCCAGTAGTCAACAGGGTCGGATGGCCGGAGGCACTGAA. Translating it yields CASSQQGRMAGGTE. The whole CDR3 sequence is CASSQQGRMAGGTEAFF.

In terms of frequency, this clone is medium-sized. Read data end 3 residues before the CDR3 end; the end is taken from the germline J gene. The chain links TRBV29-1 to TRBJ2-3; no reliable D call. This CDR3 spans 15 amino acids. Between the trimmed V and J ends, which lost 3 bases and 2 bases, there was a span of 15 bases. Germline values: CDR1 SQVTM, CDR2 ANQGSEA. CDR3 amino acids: CSVDFGQPNTDTQYF. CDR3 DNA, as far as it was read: TGCAGCGTTGATTTTGGGCAGCCTAACACAGATACG.

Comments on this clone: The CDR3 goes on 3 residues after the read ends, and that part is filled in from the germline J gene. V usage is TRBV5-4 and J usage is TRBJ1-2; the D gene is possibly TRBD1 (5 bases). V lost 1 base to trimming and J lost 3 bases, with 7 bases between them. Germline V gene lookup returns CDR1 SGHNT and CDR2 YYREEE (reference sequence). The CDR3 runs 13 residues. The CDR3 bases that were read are TGTGCCAGCAGCTTGAACAGGCACTATGGC. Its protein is CASSLNRHYG. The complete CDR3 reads CASSLNRHYGYTF.

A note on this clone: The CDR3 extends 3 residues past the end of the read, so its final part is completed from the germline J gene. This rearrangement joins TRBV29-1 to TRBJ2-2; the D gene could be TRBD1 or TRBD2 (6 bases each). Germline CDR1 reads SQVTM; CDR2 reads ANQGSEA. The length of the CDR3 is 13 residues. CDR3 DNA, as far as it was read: TGCAGCGCAGATGGAGGGGGAGGTGAAAAG. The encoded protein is CSADGGGGEK. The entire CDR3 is CSADGGGGEKLFF.

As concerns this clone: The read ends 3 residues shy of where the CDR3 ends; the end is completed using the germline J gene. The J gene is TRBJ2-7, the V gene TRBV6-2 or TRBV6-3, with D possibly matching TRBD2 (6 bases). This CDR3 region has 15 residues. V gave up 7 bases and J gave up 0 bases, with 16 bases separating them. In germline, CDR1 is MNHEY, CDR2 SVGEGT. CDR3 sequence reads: CASMAPAGSSYEQYF. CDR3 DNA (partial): TGTGCCAGCATGGCCCCAGCGGGTAGCTCCTACGAG.

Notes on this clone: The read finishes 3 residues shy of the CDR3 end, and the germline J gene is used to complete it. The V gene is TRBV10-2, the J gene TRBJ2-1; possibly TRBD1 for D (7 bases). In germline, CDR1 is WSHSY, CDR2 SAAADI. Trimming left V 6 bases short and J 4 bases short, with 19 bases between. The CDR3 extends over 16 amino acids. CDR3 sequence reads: CASSYAGQSLYNEQFF. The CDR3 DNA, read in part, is TGCGCCAGCAGCTATGCGGGACAGAGCCTTTACAATGAG.

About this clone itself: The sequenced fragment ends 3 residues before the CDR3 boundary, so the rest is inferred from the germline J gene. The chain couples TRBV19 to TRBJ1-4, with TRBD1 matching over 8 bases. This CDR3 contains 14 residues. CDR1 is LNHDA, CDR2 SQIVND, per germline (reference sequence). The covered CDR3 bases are TGTGCCAGTACCCCTCGGGACAGGAGATCACCA. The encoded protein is CASTPRDRRSP. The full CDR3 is CASTPRDRRSPLFF.

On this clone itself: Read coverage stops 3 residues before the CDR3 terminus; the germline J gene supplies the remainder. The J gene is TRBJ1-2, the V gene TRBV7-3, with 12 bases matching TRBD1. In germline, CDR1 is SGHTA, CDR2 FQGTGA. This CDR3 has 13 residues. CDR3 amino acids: CASSWDRGRGYTF. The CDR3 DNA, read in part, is TGTGCCAGCAGCTGGGACAGGGGGCGAGGC.

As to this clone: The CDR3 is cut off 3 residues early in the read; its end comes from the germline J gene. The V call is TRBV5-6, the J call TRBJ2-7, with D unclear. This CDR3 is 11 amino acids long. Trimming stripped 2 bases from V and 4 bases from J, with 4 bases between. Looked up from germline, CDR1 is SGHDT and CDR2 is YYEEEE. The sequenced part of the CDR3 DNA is TGTGCCAGCAGCTTAAGGTACGAG. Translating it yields CASSLRYE. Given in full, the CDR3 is CASSLRYEQYF.

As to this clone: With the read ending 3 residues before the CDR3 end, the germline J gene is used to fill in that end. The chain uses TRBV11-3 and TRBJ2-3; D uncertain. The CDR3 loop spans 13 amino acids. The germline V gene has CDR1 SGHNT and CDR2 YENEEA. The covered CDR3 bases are TGTGCCAGCAGCTTAAGTCTCTATGAGACG. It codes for CASSLSLYET. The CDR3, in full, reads CASSLSLYETQYF.

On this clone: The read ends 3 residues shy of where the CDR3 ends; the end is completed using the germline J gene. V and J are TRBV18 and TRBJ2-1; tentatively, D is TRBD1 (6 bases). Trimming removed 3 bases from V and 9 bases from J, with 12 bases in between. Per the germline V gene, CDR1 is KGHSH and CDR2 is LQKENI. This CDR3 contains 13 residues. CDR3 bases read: TGTGCCAGCTCACCGGACAGAACGGGTGAG. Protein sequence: CASSPDRTGE. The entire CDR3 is CASSPDRTGEQFF.

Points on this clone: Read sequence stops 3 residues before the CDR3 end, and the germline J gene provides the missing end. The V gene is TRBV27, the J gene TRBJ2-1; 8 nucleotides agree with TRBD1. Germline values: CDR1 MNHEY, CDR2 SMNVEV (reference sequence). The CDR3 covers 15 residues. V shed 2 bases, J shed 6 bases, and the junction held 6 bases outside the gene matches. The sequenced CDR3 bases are TGTGCCAGCAGTTTACGGGACAGGCCCCCCAATGAG. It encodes CASSLRDRPPNE. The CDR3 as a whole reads CASSLRDRPPNEQFF.

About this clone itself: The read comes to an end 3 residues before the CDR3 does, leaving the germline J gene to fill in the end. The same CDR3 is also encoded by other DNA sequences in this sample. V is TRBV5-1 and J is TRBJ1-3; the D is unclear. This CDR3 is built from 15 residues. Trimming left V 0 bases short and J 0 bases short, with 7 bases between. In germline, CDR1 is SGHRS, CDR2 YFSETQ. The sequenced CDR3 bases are TGCGCCAGCAGCTTGGGCGGCAACTCTGGAAACACC. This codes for CASSLGGNSGNT. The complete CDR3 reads CASSLGGNSGNTIYF.